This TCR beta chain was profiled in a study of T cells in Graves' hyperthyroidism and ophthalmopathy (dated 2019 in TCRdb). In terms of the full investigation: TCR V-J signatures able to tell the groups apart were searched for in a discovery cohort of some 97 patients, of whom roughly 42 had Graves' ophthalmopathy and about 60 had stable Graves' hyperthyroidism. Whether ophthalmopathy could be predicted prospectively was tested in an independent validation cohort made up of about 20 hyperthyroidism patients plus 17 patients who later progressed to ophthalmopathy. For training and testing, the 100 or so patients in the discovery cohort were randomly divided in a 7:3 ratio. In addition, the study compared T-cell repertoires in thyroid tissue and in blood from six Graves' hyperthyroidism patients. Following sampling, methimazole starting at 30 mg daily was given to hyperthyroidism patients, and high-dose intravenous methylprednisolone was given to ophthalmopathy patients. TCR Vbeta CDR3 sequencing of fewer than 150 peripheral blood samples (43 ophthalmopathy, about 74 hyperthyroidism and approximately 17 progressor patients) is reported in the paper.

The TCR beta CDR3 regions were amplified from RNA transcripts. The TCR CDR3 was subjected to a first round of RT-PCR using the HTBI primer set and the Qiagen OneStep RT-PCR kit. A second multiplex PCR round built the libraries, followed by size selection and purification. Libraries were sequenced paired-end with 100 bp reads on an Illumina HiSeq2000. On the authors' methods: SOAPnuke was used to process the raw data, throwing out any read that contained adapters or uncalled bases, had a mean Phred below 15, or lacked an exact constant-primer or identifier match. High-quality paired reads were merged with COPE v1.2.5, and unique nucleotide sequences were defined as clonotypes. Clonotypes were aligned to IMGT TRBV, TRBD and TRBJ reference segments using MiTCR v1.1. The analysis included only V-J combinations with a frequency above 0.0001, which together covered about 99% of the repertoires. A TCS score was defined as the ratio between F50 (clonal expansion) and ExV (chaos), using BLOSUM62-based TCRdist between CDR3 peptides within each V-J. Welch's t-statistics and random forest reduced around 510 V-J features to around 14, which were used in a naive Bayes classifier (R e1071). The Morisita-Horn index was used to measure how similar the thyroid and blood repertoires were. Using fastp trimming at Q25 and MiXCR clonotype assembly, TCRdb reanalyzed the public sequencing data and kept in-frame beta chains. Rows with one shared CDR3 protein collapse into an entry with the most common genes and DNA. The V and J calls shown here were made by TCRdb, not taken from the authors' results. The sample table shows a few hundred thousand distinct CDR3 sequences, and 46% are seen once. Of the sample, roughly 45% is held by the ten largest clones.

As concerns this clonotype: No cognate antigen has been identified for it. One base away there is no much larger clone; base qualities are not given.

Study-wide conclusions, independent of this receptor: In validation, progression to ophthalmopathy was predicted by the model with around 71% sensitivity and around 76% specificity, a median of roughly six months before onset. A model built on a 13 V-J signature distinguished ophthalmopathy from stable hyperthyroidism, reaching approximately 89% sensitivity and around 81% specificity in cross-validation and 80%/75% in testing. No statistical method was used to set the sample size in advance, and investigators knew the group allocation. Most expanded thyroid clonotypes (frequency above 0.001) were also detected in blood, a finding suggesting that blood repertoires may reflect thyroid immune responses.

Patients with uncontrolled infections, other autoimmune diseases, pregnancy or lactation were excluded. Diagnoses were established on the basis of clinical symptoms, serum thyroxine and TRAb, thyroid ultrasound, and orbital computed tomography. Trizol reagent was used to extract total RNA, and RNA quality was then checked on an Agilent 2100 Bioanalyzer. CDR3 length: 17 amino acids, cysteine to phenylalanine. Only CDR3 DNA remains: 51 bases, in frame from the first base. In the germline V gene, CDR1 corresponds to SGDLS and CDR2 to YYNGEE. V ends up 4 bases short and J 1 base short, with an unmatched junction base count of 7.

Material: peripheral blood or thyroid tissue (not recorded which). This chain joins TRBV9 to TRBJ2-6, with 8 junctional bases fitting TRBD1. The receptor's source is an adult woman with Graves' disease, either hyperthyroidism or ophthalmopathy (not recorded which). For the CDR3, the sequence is CASSSTGVPSGANVLTF. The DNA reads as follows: TGTGCCAGCAGCTCGACAGGGGTCCCTTCTGGGGCCAACGTCCTGACTTTC.